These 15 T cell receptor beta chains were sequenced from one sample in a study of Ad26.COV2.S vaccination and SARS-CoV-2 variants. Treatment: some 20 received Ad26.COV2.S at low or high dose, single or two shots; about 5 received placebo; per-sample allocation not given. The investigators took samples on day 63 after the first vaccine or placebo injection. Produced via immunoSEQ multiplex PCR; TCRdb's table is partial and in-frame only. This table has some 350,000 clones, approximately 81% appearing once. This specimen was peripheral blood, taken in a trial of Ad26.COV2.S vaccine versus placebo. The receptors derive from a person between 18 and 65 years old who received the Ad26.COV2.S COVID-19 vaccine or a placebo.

CDR3 nucleotides: TGCGCCAGCAGCCCTCGAGCCCCGGAGACCCAGTACTTC. Residues: CASSPRAPETQYF. The chain has TRBV4-1 and TRBJ2-5; D remains unclear. From germline, CDR1 is MGHRA and CDR2 YSYEKL. Between the trimmed V and J ends, which lost 4 bases and 5 bases, there was a span of 11 bases. The length of the CDR3 is 13 residues.

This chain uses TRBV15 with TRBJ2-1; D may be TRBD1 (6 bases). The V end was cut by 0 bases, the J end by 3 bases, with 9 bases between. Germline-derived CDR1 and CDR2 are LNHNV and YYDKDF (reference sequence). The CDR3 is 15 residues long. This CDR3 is CATSRELGGYNEQFF. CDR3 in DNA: TGTGCCACCAGCAGAGAGCTAGGGGGCTACAATGAGCAGTTCTTC.

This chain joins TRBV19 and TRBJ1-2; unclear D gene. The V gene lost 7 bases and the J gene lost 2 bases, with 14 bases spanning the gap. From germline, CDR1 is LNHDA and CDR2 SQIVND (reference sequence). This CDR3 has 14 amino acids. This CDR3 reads CASTPTVSNYGYTF. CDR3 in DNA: TGTGCCAGTACCCCCACAGTATCGAACTATGGCTACACCTTC.

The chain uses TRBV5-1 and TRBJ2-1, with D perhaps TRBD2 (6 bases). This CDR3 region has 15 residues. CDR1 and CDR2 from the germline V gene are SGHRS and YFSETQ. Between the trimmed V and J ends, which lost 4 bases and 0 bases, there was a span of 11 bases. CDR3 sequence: CASSQGLSSYNEQFF. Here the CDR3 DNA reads TGCGCCAGCAGCCAGGGACTCAGCTCCTACAATGAGCAGTTCTTC.

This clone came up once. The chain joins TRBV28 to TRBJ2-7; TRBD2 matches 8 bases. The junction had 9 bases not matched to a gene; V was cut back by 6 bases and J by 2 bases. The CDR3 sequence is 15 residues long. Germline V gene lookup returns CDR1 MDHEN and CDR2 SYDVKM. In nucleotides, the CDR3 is TGTGCCAGCAGCCCGGGGGGGACAACGACCTACGAGCAGTACTTC. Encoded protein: CASSPGGTTTYEQYF.

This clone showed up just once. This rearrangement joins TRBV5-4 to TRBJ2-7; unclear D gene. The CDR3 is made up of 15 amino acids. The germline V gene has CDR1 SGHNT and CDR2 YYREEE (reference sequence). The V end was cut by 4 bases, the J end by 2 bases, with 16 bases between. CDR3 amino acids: CASSPPRAFPYEQYF. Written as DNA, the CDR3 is TGTGCCAGCAGCCCGCCCCGGGCCTTCCCCTACGAGCAGTACTTC.

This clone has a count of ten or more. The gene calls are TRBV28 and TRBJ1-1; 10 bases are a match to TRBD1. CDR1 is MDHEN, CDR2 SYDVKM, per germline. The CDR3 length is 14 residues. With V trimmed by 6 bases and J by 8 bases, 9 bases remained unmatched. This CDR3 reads CASRGQGLGQEAFF. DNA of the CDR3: TGTGCCAGCAGGGGACAGGGGTTGGGGCAAGAAGCTTTCTTT.

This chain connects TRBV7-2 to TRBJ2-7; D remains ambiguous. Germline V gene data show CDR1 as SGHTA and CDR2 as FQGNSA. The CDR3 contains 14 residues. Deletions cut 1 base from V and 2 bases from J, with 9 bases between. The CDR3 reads CASSLEGYAYEQYF. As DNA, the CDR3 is TGTGCCAGCAGCTTAGAAGGCTATGCCTACGAGCAGTACTTC.

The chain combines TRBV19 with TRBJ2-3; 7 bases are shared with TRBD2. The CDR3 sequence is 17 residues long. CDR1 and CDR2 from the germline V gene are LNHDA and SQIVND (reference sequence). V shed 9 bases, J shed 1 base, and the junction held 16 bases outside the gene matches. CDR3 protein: CASNTPSSGRGTDTQYF. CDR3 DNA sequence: TGTGCCAGCAACACTCCCTCTAGCGGAAGGGGCACAGATACGCAGTATTTT.

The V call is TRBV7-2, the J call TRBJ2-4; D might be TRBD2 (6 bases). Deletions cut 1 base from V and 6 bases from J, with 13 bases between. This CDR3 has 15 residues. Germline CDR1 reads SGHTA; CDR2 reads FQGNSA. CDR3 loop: CASSLVGEGGNIQYF. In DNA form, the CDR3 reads TGTGCCAGCAGCTTAGTGGGTGAGGGAGGAAACATTCAGTACTTC.

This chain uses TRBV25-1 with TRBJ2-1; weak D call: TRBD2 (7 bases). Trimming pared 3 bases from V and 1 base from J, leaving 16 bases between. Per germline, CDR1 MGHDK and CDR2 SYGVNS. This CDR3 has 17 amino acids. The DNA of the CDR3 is TGTGCCAGCAGTGACCCGGGCGGGGGCGGATCCTACAATGAGCAGTTCTTC. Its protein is CASSDPGGGGSYNEQFF. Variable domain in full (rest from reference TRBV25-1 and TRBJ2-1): EADIYQTPRYLVIGTGKKITLECSQTMGHDKMYWYQQDPGMELHLIHYSYGVNSTEKGDLSSESTVSRIRTEHFPLTLESARPSHTSQYLCASSDPGGGGSYNEQFFGPGTRLTVL.

The CDR3 DNA is TGTGCCAGCAGCTTAGGGCTAGCGGGGTCCGAAGTCGATGAGCAGTTCTTC. Translating gives CASSLGLAGSEVDEQFF. This chain uses TRBV11-3 with TRBJ2-1; TRBD2 matches at 9 bases. This CDR3 region has 17 residues. The germline V gene has CDR1 SGHNT and CDR2 YENEEA. The trim removed 1 base at V and 8 bases at J, leaving 12 bases unmatched.

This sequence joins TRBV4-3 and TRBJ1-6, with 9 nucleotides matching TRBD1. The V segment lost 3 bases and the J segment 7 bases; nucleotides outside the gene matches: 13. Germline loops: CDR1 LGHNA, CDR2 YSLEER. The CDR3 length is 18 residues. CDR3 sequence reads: CASSQETLIGQGNSPLHF. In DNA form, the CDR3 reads TGCGCCAGCAGCCAGGAGACTCTCATAGGACAGGGGAATTCACCCCTCCACTTT.

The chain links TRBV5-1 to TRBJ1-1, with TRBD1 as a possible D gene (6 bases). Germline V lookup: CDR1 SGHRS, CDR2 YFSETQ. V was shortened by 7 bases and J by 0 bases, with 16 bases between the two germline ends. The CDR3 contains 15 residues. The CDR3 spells CASWVGGGLNTEAFF. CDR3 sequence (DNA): TGCGCCAGCTGGGTGGGGGGCGGATTGAACACTGAAGCTTTCTTT. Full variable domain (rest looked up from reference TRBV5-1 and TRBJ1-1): KAGVTQTPRYLIKTRGQQVTLSCSPISGHRSVSWYQQTPGQGLQFLFEYFSETQRNKGNFPGRFSGRQFSNSRSEMNVSTLELGDSALYLCASWVGGGLNTEAFFGQGTRLTVV.

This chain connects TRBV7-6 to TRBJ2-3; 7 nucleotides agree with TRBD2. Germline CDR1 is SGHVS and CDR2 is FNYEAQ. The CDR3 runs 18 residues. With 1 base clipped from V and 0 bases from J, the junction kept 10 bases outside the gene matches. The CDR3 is CASSLGASGLVSTDTQYF. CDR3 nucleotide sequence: TGTGCCAGCAGCTTAGGGGCTAGCGGCCTAGTTAGCACAGATACGCAGTATTTT.